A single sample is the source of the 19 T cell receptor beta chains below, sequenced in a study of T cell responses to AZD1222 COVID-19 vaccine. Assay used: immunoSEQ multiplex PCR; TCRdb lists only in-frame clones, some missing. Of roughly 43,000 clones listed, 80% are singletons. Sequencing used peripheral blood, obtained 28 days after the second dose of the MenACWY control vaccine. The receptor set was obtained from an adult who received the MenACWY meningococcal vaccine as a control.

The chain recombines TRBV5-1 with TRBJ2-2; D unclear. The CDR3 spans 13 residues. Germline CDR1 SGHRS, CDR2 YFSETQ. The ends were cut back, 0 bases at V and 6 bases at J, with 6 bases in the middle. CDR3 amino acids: CASSLEGPGELFF. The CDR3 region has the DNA TGCGCCAGCAGCTTGGAAGGTCCCGGGGAGCTGTTTTTT.

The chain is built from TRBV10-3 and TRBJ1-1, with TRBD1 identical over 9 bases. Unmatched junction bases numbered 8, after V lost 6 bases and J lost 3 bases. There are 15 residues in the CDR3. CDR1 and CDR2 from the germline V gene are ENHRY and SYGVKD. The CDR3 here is CAIRMGQGLDTEAFF. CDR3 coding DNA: TGTGCCATCAGGATGGGACAGGGTTTGGACACTGAAGCTTTCTTT.

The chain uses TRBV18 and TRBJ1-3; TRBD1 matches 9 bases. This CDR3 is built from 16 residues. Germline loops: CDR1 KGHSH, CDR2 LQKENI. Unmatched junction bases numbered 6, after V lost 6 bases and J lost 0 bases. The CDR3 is CASSSGDRASGNTIYF. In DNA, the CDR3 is TGTGCCAGCTCCTCCGGGGACAGGGCCTCTGGAAACACCATATATTTT. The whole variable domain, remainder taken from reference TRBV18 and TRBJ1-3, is NAGVMQNPRHLVRRRGQEARLRCSPMKGHSHVYWYRQLPEEGLKFMVYLQKENIIDESGMPKERFSAEFPKEGPSILRIQQVVRGDSAAYFCASSSGDRASGNTIYFGEGSWLTVV.

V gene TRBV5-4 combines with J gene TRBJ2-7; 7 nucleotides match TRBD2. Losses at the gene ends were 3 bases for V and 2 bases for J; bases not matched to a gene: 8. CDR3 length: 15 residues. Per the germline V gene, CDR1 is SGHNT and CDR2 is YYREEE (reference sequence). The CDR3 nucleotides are TGTGCCAGCAGCTGGGGGGGAGCGGGGACCTACGAGCAGTACTTC. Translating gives CASSWGGAGTYEQYF.

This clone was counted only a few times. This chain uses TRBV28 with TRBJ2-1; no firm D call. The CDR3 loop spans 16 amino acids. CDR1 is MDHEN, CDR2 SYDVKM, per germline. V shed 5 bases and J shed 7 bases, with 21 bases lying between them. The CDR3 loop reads CASSQTVGSVTNEQFF. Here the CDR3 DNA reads TGTGCCAGCAGTCAAACTGTGGGGTCGGTTACGAATGAGCAGTTCTTC.

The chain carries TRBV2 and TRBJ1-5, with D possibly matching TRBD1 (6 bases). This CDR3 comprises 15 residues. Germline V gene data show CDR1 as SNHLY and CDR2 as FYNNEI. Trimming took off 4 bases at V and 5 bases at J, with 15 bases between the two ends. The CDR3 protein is CASSGDTASHQPQHF. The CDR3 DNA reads TGTGCCAGCAGTGGGGACACCGCGTCCCATCAGCCCCAGCATTTT.

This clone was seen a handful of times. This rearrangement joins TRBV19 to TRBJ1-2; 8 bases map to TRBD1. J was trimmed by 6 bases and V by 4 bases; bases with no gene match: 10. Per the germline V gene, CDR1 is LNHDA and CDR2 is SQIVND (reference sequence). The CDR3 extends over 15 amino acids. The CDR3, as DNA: TGTGCCAGTAGTACCCGGCCGACAGGGGACCATGGCTACACCTTC. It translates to CASSTRPTGDHGYTF.

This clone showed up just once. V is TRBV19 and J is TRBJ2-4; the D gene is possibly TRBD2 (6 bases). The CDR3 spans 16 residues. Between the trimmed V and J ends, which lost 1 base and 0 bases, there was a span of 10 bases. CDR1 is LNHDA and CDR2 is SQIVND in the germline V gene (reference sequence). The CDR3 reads CASSIVAGLAKNIQYF. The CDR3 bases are TGTGCCAGTAGTATAGTGGCGGGATTAGCCAAAAACATTCAGTACTTC.

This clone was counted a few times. CDR3 amino acids: CASSGSEGAYNEQFF. The CDR3 DNA sequence: TGTGCCAGCAGTGGTTCGGAGGGTGCCTACAATGAGCAGTTCTTC. The gene calls are TRBV6-4 and TRBJ2-1; TRBD2 might be the D (6 bases). The V end was cut by 4 bases, the J end by 2 bases, with 12 bases between. This CDR3 region has 15 residues. Germline CDR1 and CDR2: MRHNA and SNTAGT.

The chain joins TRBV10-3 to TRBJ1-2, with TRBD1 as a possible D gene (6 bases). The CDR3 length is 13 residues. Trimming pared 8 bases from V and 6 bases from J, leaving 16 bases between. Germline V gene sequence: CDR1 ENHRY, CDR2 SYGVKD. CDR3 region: CAISQGRRDGYTF. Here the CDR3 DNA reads TGTGCCATCTCGCAGGGGAGGAGGGATGGCTACACCTTC.

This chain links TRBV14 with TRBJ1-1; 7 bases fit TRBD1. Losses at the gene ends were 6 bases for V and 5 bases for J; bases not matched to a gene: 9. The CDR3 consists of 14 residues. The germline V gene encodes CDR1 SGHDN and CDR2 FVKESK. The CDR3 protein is CASRAGGIGTEAFF. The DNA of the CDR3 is TGTGCCAGCAGGGCAGGGGGTATAGGTACTGAAGCTTTCTTT.

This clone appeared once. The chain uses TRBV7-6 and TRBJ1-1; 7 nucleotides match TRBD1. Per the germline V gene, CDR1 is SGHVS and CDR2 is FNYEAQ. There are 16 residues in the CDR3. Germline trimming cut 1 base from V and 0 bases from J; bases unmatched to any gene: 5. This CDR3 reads CASSLEGGLLNTEAFF. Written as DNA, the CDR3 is TGTGCCAGCAGCTTAGAAGGGGGCCTGTTGAACACTGAAGCTTTCTTT.

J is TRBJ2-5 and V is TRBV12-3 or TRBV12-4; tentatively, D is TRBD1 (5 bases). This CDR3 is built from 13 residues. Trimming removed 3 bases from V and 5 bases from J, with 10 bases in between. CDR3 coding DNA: TGTGCCAGCAGTTTCTGGCAGGGTGAGACCCAGTACTTC. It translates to CASSFWQGETQYF.

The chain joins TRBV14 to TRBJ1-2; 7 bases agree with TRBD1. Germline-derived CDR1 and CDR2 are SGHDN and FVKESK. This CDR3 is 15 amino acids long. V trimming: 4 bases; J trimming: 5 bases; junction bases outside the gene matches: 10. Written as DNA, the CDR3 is TGTGCCAGCAGCCCCCGACAGGGCTTGGTTTATGGCTACACCTTC. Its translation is CASSPRQGLVYGYTF.

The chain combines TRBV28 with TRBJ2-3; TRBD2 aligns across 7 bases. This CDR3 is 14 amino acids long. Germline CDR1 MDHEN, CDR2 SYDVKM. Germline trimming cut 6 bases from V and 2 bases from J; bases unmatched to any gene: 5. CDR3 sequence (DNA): TGTGCCAGCAGGGAGGGAGGGCCCACAGATACGCAGTATTTT. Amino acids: CASREGGPTDTQYF.

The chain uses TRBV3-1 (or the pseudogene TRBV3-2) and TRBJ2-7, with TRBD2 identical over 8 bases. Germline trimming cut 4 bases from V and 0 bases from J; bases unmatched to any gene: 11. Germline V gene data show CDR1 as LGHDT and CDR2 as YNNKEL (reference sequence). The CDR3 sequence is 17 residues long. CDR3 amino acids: CASSRRLAGTPSYEQYF. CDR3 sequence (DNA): TGTGCCAGCAGCCGGAGGCTAGCGGGTACACCCTCCTACGAGCAGTACTTC.

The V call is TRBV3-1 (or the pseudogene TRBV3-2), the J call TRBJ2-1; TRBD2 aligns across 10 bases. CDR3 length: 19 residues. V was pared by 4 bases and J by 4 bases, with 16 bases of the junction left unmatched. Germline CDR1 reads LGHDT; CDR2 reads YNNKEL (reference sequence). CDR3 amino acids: CASSPQGQAGGPAYNEQFF. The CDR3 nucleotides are TGTGCCAGCAGCCCGCAGGGGCAAGCGGGGGGGCCAGCATACAATGAGCAGTTCTTC.

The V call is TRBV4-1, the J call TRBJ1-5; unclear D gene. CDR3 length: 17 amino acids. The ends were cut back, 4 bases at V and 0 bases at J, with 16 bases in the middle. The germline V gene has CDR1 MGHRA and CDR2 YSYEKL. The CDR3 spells CASSLAGGTYSNQPQHF. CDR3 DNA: TGCGCCAGCAGCCTCGCTGGTGGTACTTATAGCAATCAGCCCCAGCATTTT.

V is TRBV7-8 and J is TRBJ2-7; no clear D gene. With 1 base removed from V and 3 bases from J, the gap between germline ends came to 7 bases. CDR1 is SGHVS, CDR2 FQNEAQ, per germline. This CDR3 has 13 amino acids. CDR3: CASSLGGRYEQYV. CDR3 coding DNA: TGTGCCAGCAGCTTAGGTGGTCGCTACGAGCAGTACGTC.